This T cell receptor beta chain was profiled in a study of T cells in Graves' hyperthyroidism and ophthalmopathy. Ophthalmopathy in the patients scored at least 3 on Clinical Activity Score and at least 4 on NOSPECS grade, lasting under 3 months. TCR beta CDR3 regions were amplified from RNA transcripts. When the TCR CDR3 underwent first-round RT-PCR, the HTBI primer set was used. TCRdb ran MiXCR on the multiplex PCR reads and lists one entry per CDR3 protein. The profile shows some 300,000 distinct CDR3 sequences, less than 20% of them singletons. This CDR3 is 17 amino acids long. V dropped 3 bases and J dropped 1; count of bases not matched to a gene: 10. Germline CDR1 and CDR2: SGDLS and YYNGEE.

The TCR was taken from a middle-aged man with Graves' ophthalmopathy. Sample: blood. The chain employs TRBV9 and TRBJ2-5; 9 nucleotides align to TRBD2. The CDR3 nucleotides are TGTGCCAGCAGCGGTGGTCGGGCTAGCGGGATCCAAGAGACCCAGTACTTC. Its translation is CASSGGRASGIQETQYF.